A single sample gave rise to the 22 T cell receptor beta chains below, sequenced in a study of T cells in tuberculosis (dated by TCRdb to the late 2010s). The intended sense of this specimen's time point label: new active TB diagnosis, blood taken before or within 7 days of starting treatment. The receptor library was made with the immunoSEQ multiplex PCR assay. TCRdb provides this immuneACCESS table in a form limited to in-frame rearrangements. Some clones are lacking; in checked studies, under half of them reflect an unresolved V gene, and why the rest are absent is not known. Counted in this sample were around 33,000 clones; around 90% of them appeared once. 5% to 6.5% of the sample rests with the top ten. The sample was PBMCs, taken at tuberculosis diagnosis. Receptors originate from an adult with tuberculosis.

This chain links TRBV5-1 with TRBJ1-1; possibly TRBD1 for D (5 bases). Germline V gene data show CDR1 as SGHRS and CDR2 as YFSETQ. The CDR3 has 13 residues. Trimming shortened V by 3 bases and J by 1 base, and 7 bases separated the two germline ends. In DNA, the CDR3 is TGCGCCAGCAGCTCGACAGCGAACACTGAAGCTTTCTTT. Its protein product is CASSSTANTEAFF.

The rearrangement joins TRBV10-3 to TRBJ1-5; TRBD1 is a possible D gene (6 bases). V was clipped by 6 bases and J by 6 bases, with 15 bases between them. CDR3 length equals 14 residues. Per the germline V gene, CDR1 is ENHRY and CDR2 is SYGVKD. In DNA form, the CDR3 reads TGTGCCATCAGCGGAATTCAGGGGTCTCAGCCCCAGCATTTT. Translation: CAISGIQGSQPQHF.

The chain joins TRBV6-1 to TRBJ2-2; 8 bases match TRBD1. V shed 6 bases and J 2 bases; nucleotides not matched to a gene: 5. The CDR3 consists of 15 residues. Per the germline V gene, CDR1 is MNHNS and CDR2 is SASEGT. The CDR3 reads CASSYTGGNTGELFF. CDR3 in DNA: TGTGCCAGCAGCTACACAGGGGGAAACACCGGGGAGCTGTTTTTT.

The CDR3 coding sequence is TGTGCCAGCAGCACAGGACAGGGCACTGAAGCTTTCTTT. This translates into CASSTGQGTEAFF. This chain links TRBV7-9 with TRBJ1-1, with 8 bases aligning to TRBD1. Germline V CDR1 and CDR2: SEHNR, FQNEAQ (reference sequence). The CDR3 has 13 amino acids. Trimming removed 5 bases from V and 4 bases from J; junction bases left unmatched: 3.

This clone occurred once. The genes are TRBV25-1 and TRBJ1-2; 7 nucleotides align to TRBD1. The CDR3 spans 14 residues. Germline V lookup: CDR1 MGHDK, CDR2 SYGVNS. V shed 7 bases, J shed 8 bases, and the junction held 13 bases outside the gene matches. The CDR3 coding sequence is TGTGCCAGCACCTCAAGTGGGACAGTAGCCGGCTACACCTTC. Translation: CASTSSGTVAGYTF.

This clone was seen a few times. The rearrangement uses TRBV6-5 and TRBJ1-3, with D possibly TRBD1 on 6 matching bases. The CDR3 length is 15 residues. V lost 8 bases and J lost 4, with 18 bases in between. Looked up from germline, CDR1 is MNHEY and CDR2 is SVGAGI. The CDR3 DNA reads as TGTGCCAGCGGCAGGGCTAACAGGGCCGGAAACACCATATATTTT. Translating gives CASGRANRAGNTIYF.

The CDR3 here is CASSLEGQGGTEAFF. The CDR3 nucleotides read TGTGCCAGCAGCTTGGAAGGACAGGGGGGAACTGAAGCTTTCTTT. This sequence joins TRBV5-5 and TRBJ1-1, with 10 bases aligning to TRBD1. CDR1 is SGHKS, CDR2 YYEKEE, per germline (reference sequence). The CDR3 consists of 15 residues. V was clipped by 0 bases and J by 5 bases; unmatched bases: 4.

This chain uses TRBV5-4 with TRBJ2-5; TRBD1 is a possible D gene (6 bases). This CDR3 comprises 14 residues. V gave up 2 bases and J gave up 2 bases, with 10 bases separating them. Germline CDR1 SGHNT, CDR2 YYREEE (reference sequence). The CDR3 here is CASSFGQKQETQYF. CDR3 nucleotide sequence: TGTGCCAGCAGCTTTGGACAGAAGCAAGAGACCCAGTACTTC.

This clone appeared a single time. V gene TRBV14 combines with J gene TRBJ1-5; perhaps TRBD1 as D (6 bases). The germline V and J ends were trimmed by 2 bases and 7 bases, with 9 bases remaining between them. Germline V gives CDR1 SGHDN, CDR2 FVKESK. The CDR3 spans 13 residues. CDR3 sequence reads: CASSQNRDQPQHF. CDR3 in DNA: TGTGCCAGCAGCCAAAACAGGGACCAGCCCCAGCATTTT. The full variable domain, rest sourced from reference TRBV14 and TRBJ1-5, is EAGVTQFPSHSVIEKGQTVTLRCDPISGHDNLYWYRRVMGKEIKFLLHFVKESKQDESGMPNNRFLAERTGGTYSTLKVQPAELEDSGVYFCASSQNRDQPQHFGDGTRLSIL.

The chain combines TRBV7-9 with TRBJ2-7; D possibly corresponds to TRBD1 (6 bases). The CDR3 runs 12 residues. Trimming cost V 5 bases and J 8 bases, with 13 bases left between them. The V gene's germline CDR1 is SEHNR and CDR2 FQNEAQ (reference sequence). Here the CDR3 DNA reads TGTGCCAGCAGCAAAAACAGGGAAAAGCAGTACTTC. This codes for CASSKNREKQYF.

Regarding this clone: The CDR3 end shows no conserved phenylalanine or tryptophan, and so a read error is likely. V and J are TRBV27 and TRBJ1-1; 8 bases fit TRBD1. CDR3 length: 15 residues. Germline values: CDR1 MNHEY, CDR2 SMNVEV (reference sequence). The trim removed 5 bases at V and 10 bases at J, leaving 15 bases unmatched. Here the CDR3 reads CASSPIDRGQGGAFL. DNA of the CDR3: TGTGCCAGCAGTCCCATAGACAGGGGCCAGGGAGGAGCTTTCCTT.

V usage is TRBV13 and J usage is TRBJ1-6; TRBD1 is a possible D gene (6 bases). This CDR3 region has 17 residues. Per germline, CDR1 PRHDT and CDR2 FYEKMQ (reference sequence). Trimming pared 7 bases from V and 7 bases from J, leaving 23 bases between. CDR3 sequence: CASTKGGEGPRNSPLHF. In DNA, the CDR3 is TGTGCCAGCACCAAAGGGGGGGAAGGGCCGAGAAATTCACCCCTCCACTTT.

The table lists this clone with a few counts. The chain uses TRBV5-4 and TRBJ1-1; D is possibly TRBD1 (6 bases). Germline CDR1 is SGHNT and CDR2 is YYREEE (reference sequence). Trimming left V 0 bases short and J 2 bases short, with 20 bases between. This CDR3 has 18 residues. This CDR3 is CASSLEALGGGQNTEAFF. For the CDR3, the DNA is TGTGCCAGCAGCTTGGAGGCGCTGGGAGGGGGGCAAAACACTGAAGCTTTCTTT.

The chain joins TRBV21-1 to TRBJ2-7; the table assigns TRBD1, which was not confirmed against the DNA. TRBV21-1 is listed as a pseudogene. There are 11 residues in the CDR3. The CDR3 bases are TGTGCCAGAGGACAGGGCTACGAGCAGTACTTC. Protein product: CARGQGYEQYF.

The genes are TRBV28 and TRBJ2-7; D not certain. This CDR3 is 13 amino acids long. Trimming stripped 4 bases from V and 3 bases from J, with 10 bases between. Germline V gives CDR1 MDHEN, CDR2 SYDVKM. The CDR3 region is CASSSPQDYEQYF. The CDR3 bases are TGTGCCAGCAGTTCCCCCCAGGACTACGAGCAGTACTTC.

This chain links TRBV30 with TRBJ1-2; possibly TRBD1 for D (5 bases). The CDR3 sequence is 13 residues long. The V and J ends lost 2 bases and 3 bases respectively, with 10 bases between them. CDR1 is GTSNPN and CDR2 is SVGIG in the germline V gene (reference sequence). The CDR3 DNA sequence: TGTGCCTGGAGTTCCCGGGGGGACTATGGCTACACCTTC. Protein product: CAWSSRGDYGYTF.

The chain carries TRBV11-2 and TRBJ2-7; no definite D call. From germline, CDR1 is SGHAT and CDR2 FQNNGV. This CDR3 is 14 amino acids long. Between the trimmed V and J ends, which lost 7 bases and 4 bases, there was a span of 17 bases. The CDR3, as DNA: TGTGCCAGCACCCCCGAGTTGAAAGCTTACGAGCAGTACTTC. Its protein product is CASTPELKAYEQYF.

This clone was detected a few times. The chain is built from TRBV5-6 and TRBJ1-1, with 9 bases that match TRBD1. CDR1 and CDR2 (germline): SGHDT, YYEEEE. The CDR3 is 14 residues long. J was trimmed by 5 bases and V by 3 bases; bases with no gene match: 5. CDR3: CASSWRQGVTEAFF. In DNA, the CDR3 is TGTGCCAGCAGCTGGAGACAGGGGGTAACTGAAGCTTTCTTT.

This chain uses TRBV9 with TRBJ2-2; 12 bases are shared with TRBD2. Per the germline V gene, CDR1 is SGDLS and CDR2 is YYNGEE. The CDR3 covers 15 residues. J gave up 6 bases and V 3 bases, and 3 bases lay outside the gene matches. The CDR3 nucleotides read TGTGCCAGCAGCGCCAGACTAGCGGGAGCCGGGGAGCTGTTTTTT. Amino acids: CASSARLAGAGELFF.

The chain has TRBV5-1 and TRBJ1-4, with 7 bases aligning to TRBD1. The V gene's germline CDR1 is SGHRS and CDR2 YFSETQ. The CDR3 consists of 15 residues. The J segment lost 6 bases and the V segment lost 4 bases, leaving 9 bases of the junction unmatched. CDR3 residues: CASSVGGTVDEKLFF. The DNA of the CDR3 is TGCGCCAGCAGCGTGGGGGGGACAGTTGATGAAAAACTGTTTTTT.

This clone appeared a single time. The genes are TRBV18 and TRBJ1-2, with TRBD1 matching 9 bases. The CDR3 is 15 residues long. The germline V gene encodes CDR1 KGHSH and CDR2 LQKENI. The V and J ends lost 4 bases and 5 bases, in that order; junction bases with no gene match: 8. In DNA, the CDR3 is TGTGCCAGCTCACGAACAGGGGGCGTTGGGTATGGCTACACCTTC. Protein sequence: CASSRTGGVGYGYTF.

The gene calls are TRBV19 and TRBJ1-3; D is unclear. The germline CDR1 and CDR2 sequences are LNHDA and SQIVND (reference sequence). V was cut by 7 bases and J by 5 bases, with 6 bases left in between. This CDR3 is 11 amino acids long. The CDR3: CASMERNTIYF. The CDR3 region has the DNA TGTGCCAGTATGGAGAGAAACACCATATATTTT.